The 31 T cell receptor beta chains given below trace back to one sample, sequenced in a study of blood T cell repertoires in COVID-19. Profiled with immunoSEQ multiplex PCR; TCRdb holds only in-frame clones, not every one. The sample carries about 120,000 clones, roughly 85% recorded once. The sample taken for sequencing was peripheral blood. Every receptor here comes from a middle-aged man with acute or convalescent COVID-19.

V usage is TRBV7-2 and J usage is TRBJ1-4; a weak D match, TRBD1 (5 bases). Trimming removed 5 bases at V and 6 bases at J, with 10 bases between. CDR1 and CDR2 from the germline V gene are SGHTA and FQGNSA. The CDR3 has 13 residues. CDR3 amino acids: CASSNPGDEKLFF. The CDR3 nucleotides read TGTGCCAGCAGCAACCCGGGGGATGAAAAACTGTTTTTT. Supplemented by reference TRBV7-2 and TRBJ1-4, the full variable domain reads GAGVSQSPSNKVTEKGKDVELRCDPISGHTALYWYRQSLGQGLEFLIYFQGNSAPDKSGLPSDRFSAERTGGSVSTLTIQRTQQEDSAVYLCASSNPGDEKLFFGSGTQLSVL.

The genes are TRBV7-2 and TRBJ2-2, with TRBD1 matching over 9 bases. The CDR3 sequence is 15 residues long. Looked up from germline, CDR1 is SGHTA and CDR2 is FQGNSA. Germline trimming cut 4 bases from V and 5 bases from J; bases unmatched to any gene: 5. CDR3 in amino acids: CASSSRDRVTGELFF. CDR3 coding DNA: TGTGCCAGCAGCTCTAGGGACAGGGTGACCGGGGAGCTGTTTTTT.

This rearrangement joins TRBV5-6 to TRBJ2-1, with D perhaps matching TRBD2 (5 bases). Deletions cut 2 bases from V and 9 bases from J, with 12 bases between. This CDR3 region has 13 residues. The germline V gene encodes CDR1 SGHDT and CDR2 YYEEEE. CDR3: CASSFLTAGEQFF. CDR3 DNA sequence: TGTGCCAGCAGCTTTCTAACGGCGGGTGAGCAGTTCTTC.

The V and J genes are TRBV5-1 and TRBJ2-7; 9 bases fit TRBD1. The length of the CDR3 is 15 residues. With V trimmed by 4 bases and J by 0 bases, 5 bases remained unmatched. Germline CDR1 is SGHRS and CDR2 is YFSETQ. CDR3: CASSDRTGASYEQYF. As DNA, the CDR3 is TGCGCCAGCAGCGATCGGACAGGGGCCTCCTACGAGCAGTACTTC.

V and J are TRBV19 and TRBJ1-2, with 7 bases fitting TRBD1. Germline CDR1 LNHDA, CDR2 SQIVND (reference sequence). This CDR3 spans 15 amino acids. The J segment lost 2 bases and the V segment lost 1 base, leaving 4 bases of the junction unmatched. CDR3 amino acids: CASSIVEGANYGYTF. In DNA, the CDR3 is TGTGCCAGTAGTATAGTCGAGGGGGCGAACTATGGCTACACCTTC.

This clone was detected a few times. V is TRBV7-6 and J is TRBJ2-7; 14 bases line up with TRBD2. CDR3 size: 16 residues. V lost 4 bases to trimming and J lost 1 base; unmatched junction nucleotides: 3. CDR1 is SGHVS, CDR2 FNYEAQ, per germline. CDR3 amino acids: CASSSGLAGGSYEQYF. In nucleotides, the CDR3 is TGTGCCAGCAGCTCTGGACTAGCGGGAGGATCCTACGAGCAGTACTTC.

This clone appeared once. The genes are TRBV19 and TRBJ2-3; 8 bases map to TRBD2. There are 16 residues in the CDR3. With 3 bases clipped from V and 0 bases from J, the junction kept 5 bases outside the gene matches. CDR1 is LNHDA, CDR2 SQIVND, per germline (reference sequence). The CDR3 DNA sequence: TGTGCCAGTAGTATTAAGGCGGGAGGCAGCACAGATACGCAGTATTTT. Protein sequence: CASSIKAGGSTDTQYF.

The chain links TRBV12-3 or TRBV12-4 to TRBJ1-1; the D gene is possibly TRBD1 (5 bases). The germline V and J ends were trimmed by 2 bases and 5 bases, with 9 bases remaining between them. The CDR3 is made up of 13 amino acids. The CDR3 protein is CASSLWGGTEAFF. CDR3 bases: TGTGCCAGCAGTTTATGGGGGGGGACTGAAGCTTTCTTT.

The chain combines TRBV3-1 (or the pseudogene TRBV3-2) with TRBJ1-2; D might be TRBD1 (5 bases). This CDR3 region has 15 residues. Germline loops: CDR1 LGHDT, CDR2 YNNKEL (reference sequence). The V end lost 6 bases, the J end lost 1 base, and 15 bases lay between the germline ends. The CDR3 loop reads CASSHLGGNNYGYTF. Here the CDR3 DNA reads TGTGCCAGCAGTCACCTCGGGGGTAATAACTATGGCTACACCTTC.

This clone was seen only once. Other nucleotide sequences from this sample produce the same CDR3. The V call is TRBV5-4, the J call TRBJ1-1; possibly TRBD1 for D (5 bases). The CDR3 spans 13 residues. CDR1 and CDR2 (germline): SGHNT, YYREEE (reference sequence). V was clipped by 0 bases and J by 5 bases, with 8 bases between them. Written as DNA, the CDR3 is TGTGCCAGCAGCTTGGCAGGGAATACTGAAGCTTTCTTT. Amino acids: CASSLAGNTEAFF. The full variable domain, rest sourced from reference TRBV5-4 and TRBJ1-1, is ETGVTQSPTHLIKTRGQQVTLRCSSQSGHNTVSWYQQALGQGPQFIFQYYREEENGRGNFPPRFSGLQFPNYSSELNVNALELDDSALYLCASSLAGNTEAFFGQGTRLTVV.

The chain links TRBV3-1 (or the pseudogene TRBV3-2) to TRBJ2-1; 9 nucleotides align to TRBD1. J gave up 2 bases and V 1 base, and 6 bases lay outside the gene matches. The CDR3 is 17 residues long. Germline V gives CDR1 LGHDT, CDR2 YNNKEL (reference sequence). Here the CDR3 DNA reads TGTGCCAGCAGCCAAGTATCGGGACAGGGTACCTACAATGAGCAGTTCTTC. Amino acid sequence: CASSQVSGQGTYNEQFF.

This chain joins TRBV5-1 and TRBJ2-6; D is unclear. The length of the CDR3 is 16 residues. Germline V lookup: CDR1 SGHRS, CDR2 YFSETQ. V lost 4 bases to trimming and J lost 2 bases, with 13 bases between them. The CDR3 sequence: CASSPWVTTGANVLTF. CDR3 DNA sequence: TGCGCCAGCAGCCCTTGGGTTACTACTGGGGCCAACGTCCTGACTTTC.

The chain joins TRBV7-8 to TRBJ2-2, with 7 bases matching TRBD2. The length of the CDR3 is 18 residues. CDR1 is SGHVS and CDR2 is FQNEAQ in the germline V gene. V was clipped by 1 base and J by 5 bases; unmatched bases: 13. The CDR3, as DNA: TGTGCCAGCAGCTTAGGGTCCGGGTTAGCGGGCGTAACCGGGGAGCTGTTTTTT. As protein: CASSLGSGLAGVTGELFF.

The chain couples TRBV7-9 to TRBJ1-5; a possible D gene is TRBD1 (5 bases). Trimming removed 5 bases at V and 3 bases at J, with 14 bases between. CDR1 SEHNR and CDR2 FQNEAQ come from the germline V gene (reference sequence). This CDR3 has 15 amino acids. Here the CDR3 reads CASSLLQGLNQPQHF. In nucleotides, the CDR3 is TGTGCCAGCAGCCTCCTCCAGGGACTCAATCAGCCCCAGCATTTT.

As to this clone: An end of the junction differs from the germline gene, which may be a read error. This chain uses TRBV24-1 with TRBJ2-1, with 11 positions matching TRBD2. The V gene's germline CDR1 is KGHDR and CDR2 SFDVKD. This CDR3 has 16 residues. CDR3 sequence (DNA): TGTGCCACTAGTGCATTGACTAGCGGGGCTTACAATGAGCAGTTCTTC. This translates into CATSALTSGAYNEQFF.

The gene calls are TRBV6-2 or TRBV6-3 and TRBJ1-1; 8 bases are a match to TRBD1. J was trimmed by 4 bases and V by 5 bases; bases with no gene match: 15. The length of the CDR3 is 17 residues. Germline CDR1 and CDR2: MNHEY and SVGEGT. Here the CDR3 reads CASSLTHQGAPGTEAFF. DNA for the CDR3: TGTGCCAGCAGTCTTACTCACCAGGGGGCGCCTGGCACTGAAGCTTTCTTT.

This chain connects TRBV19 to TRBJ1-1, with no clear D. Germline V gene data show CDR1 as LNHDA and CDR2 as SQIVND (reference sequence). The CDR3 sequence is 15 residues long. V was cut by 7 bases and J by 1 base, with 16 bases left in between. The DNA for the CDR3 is TGTGCCAGTACATTAGTCCGATTCTCGAACACTGAAGCTTTCTTT. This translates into CASTLVRFSNTEAFF.

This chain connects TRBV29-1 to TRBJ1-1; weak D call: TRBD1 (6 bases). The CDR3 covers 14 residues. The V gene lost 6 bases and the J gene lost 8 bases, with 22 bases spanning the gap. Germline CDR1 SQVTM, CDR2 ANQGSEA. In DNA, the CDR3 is TGCAGCGTGGAACAGATTCTTCCTCAGGGGGAAGCTTTCTTT. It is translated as CSVEQILPQGEAFF.

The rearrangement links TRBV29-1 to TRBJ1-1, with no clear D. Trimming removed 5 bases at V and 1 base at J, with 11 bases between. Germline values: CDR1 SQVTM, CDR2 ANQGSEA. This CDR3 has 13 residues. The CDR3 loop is CSVSGGKNTEAFF. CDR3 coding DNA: TGCAGCGTTAGCGGAGGGAAGAACACTGAAGCTTTCTTT. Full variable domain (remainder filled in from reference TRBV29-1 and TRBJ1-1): SAVISQKPSRDICQRGTSLTIQCQVDSQVTMMFWYRQQPGQSLTLIATANQGSEATYESGFVIDKFPISRPNLTFSTLTVSNMSPEDSSIYLCSVSGGKNTEAFFGQGTRLTVV.

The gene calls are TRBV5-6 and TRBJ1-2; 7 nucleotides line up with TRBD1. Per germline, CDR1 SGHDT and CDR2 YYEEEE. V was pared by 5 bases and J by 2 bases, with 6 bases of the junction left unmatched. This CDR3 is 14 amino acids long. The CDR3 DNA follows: TGTGCCAGCAGTCCCGGGACAGAGAACTATGGCTACACCTTC. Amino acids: CASSPGTENYGYTF.

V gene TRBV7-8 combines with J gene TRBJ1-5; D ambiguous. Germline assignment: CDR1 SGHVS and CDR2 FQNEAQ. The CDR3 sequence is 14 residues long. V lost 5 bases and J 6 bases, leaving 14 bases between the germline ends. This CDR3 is CASSPTTNGQPQHF. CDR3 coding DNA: TGTGCCAGCAGCCCCACCACCAACGGTCAGCCCCAGCATTTT.

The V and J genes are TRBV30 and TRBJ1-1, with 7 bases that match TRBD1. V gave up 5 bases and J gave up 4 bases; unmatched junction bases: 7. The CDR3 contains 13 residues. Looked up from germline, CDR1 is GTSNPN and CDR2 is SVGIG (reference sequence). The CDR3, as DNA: TGTGCCTGGGCCCGACAGGGCGGCACTGAAGCTTTCTTT. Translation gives CAWARQGGTEAFF.

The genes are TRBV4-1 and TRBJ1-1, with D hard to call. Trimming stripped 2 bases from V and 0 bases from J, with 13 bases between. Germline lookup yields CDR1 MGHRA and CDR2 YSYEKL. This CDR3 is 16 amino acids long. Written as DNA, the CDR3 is TGCGCCAGCAGCCAAATAGTTATCCCGTTGAACACTGAAGCTTTCTTT. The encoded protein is CASSQIVIPLNTEAFF.

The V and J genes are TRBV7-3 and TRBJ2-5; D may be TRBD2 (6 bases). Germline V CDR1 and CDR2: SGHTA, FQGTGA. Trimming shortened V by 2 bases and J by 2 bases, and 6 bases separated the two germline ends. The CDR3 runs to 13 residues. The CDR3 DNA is TGTGCCAGCAGCTTACGGGGGCAAGAGACCCAGTACTTC. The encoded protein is CASSLRGQETQYF.

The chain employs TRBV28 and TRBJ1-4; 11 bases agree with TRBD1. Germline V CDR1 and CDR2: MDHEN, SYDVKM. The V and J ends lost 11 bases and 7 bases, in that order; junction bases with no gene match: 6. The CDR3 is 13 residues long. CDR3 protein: CAGRTGGSEKLFF. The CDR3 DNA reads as TGTGCCGGACGGACAGGGGGCAGTGAAAAACTGTTTTTT.

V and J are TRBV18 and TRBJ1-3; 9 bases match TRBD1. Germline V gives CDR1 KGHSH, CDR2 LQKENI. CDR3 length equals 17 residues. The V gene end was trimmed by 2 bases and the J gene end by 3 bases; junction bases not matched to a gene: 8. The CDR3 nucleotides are TGTGCCAGCTCACCAAGGGGACAGGGAACGAATGGAAACACCATATATTTT. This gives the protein CASSPRGQGTNGNTIYF.

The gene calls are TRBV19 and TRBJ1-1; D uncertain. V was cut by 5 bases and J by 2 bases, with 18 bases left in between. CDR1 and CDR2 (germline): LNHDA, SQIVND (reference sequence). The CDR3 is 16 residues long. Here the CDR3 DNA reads TGTGCCAGTAGTCCCACAAATTCTCGATTCAACACTGAAGCTTTCTTT. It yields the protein CASSPTNSRFNTEAFF.

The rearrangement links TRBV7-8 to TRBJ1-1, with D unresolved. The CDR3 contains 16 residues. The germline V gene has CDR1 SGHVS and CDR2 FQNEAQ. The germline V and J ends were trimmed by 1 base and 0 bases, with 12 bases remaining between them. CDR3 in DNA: TGTGCCAGCAGCTTAGGTCAGCGGGGAATGAACACTGAAGCTTTCTTT. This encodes CASSLGQRGMNTEAFF.

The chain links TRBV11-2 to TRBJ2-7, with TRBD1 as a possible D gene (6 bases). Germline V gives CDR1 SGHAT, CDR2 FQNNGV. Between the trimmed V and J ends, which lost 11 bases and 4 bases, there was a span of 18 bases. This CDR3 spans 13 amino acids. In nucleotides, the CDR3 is TGTGCCTCCCAGGGGTCCCCGGTGTACGAGCAGTACTTC. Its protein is CASQGSPVYEQYF.

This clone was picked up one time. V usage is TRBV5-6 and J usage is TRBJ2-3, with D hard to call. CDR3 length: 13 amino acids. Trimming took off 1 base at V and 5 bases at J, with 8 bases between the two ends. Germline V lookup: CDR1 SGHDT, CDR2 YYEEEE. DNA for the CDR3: TGTGCCAGCAGCTTGCTAGGTGGAGATACGCAGTATTTT. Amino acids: CASSLLGGDTQYF. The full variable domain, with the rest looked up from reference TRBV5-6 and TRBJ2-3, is DAGVTQSPTHLIKTRGQQVTLRCSPKSGHDTVSWYQQALGQGPQFIFQYYEEEERQRGNFPDRFSGHQFPNYSSELNVNALLLGDSALYLCASSLLGGDTQYFGPGTRLTVL.

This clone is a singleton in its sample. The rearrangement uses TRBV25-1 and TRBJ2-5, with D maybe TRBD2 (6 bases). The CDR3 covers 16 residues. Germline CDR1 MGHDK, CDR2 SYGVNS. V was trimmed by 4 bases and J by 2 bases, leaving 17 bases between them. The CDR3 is CASSVLGGPDQETQYF. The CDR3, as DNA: TGTGCCAGCAGTGTCCTCGGAGGGCCGGATCAAGAGACCCAGTACTTC.